What follows are 15 T cell receptor beta chains derived from one specimen sequenced in a study of Ad26.COV2.S vaccination and SARS-CoV-2 variants. TCRdb's table, derived via immunoSEQ multiplex PCR, lists solely in-frame clones and lacks some. The data show tens of thousands of clones, with 82% seen just once and around a sixth held by the top ten. The sample was peripheral blood, taken after recovery from COVID-19. These receptors were collected from a human donor who had recovered from COVID-19.

This chain links TRBV7-2 with TRBJ2-7, with 7 nucleotides matching TRBD1. CDR3 length equals 13 residues. CDR1 and CDR2 (germline): SGHTA, FQGNSA. J lost 6 bases, V lost 3 bases, and 5 bases had no gene match. CDR3 DNA sequence: TGTGCCAGCAGCTTCCAGGGGGTAGGCGAGCAGTACTTC. As protein: CASSFQGVGEQYF. The variable domain in full, completed from reference TRBV7-2 and TRBJ2-7, reads GAGVSQSPSNKVTEKGKDVELRCDPISGHTALYWYRQSLGQGLEFLIYFQGNSAPDKSGLPSDRFSAERTGGSVSTLTIQRTQQEDSAVYLCASSFQGVGEQYFGPGTRLTVT.

This clone was observed once. This chain connects TRBV18 to TRBJ2-7; TRBD1 matches 10 bases. Germline CDR1 and CDR2: KGHSH and LQKENI. J gave up 1 base and V 6 bases, and 9 bases lay outside the gene matches. The CDR3 has 16 residues. The CDR3 bases are TGTGCCAGCTCTCGCGAGCCGGGACAGGGGTCCTACGAGCAGTACTTC. It codes for CASSREPGQGSYEQYF.

The chain couples TRBV5-1 to TRBJ2-1, with 8 bases lining up with TRBD2. CDR3 length equals 15 residues. The germline V gene has CDR1 SGHRS and CDR2 YFSETQ. V lost 0 bases, J lost 5 bases, and 4 bases stayed unmatched. CDR3 amino acids: CASSLASGPNNEQFF. In nucleotides, the CDR3 is TGCGCCAGCAGCTTGGCTAGCGGGCCAAACAATGAGCAGTTCTTC.

The chain combines TRBV29-1 with TRBJ2-7; maybe TRBD1 (6 bases). Trimming cost V 4 bases and J 0 bases, with 16 bases left between them. Germline CDR1 is SQVTM and CDR2 is ANQGSEA. The CDR3 is 15 residues long. In DNA, the CDR3 is TGCAGCGTTGTCCCCCCCGACAGGTCCTCCTACGAGCAGTACTTC. It is translated as CSVVPPDRSSYEQYF.

The chain couples TRBV6-5 to TRBJ1-2, with D perhaps matching TRBD1 (5 bases). The CDR3 consists of 14 residues. CDR1 is MNHEY, CDR2 SVGAGI, per germline. The V gene lost 6 bases and the J gene lost 2 bases, with 13 bases spanning the gap. The CDR3 region is CASSSGGANYGYTF. DNA for the CDR3: TGTGCCAGCAGCTCCGGTGGGGCGAACTATGGCTACACCTTC.

The genes are TRBV11-3 and TRBJ2-1; D unclear. Trimming pared 0 bases from V and 4 bases from J, leaving 13 bases between. CDR3 length: 16 amino acids. Germline V CDR1 and CDR2: SGHNT, YENEEA. Here the CDR3 DNA reads TGTGCCAGCAGCTTAGATCCCGGACGATATTACAATGAGCAGTTCTTC. It translates to CASSLDPGRYYNEQFF.

This chain connects TRBV19 to TRBJ2-7; D is unclear. In germline, CDR1 is LNHDA, CDR2 SQIVND (reference sequence). Trimming pared 2 bases from V and 1 base from J, leaving 12 bases between. The CDR3 has 15 amino acids. CDR3 sequence reads: CASSISYSLSYEQYF. For the CDR3, the DNA is TGTGCCAGTAGTATAAGTTACAGCCTTTCCTACGAGCAGTACTTC. The full variable domain, completed using reference TRBV19 and TRBJ2-7, is DGGITQSPKYLFRKEGQNVTLSCEQNLNHDAMYWYRQDPGQGLRLIYYSQIVNDFQKGDIAEGYSVSREKKESFPLTVTSAQKNPTAFYLCASSISYSLSYEQYFGPGTRLTVT.

This sequence joins TRBV3-1 (or the pseudogene TRBV3-2) and TRBJ2-5, with D maybe TRBD1 (5 bases). The CDR3 is made up of 13 amino acids. In germline, CDR1 is LGHDT, CDR2 YNNKEL (reference sequence). The germline V and J ends were trimmed by 6 bases and 5 bases, with 13 bases remaining between them. The CDR3 nucleotides read TGTGCCAGCAGGAACCTAGGGGTTGAGACCCAGTACTTC. As protein: CASRNLGVETQYF.

The chain is built from TRBV7-9 and TRBJ1-2, with D hard to call. Germline loops: CDR1 SEHNR, CDR2 FQNEAQ (reference sequence). The V gene lost 4 bases and the J gene lost 3 bases, with 12 bases spanning the gap. CDR3 length: 14 residues. CDR3 protein: CASSSGPSDYGYTF. CDR3 in DNA: TGTGCCAGCAGCTCCGGCCCCTCCGACTATGGCTACACCTTC.

The V and J genes are TRBV7-6 and TRBJ1-4; 10 bases line up with TRBD1. The CDR3 length is 14 residues. The germline V gene encodes CDR1 SGHVS and CDR2 FNYEAQ. V lost 5 bases to trimming and J lost 8 bases; unmatched junction nucleotides: 5. CDR3 loop: CASSRWTGGEKLFF. DNA of the CDR3: TGTGCCAGCAGCCGTTGGACAGGGGGGGAAAAACTGTTTTTT.

The chain employs TRBV24-1 and TRBJ2-3, with 8 positions matching TRBD2. Unmatched junction bases numbered 13, after V lost 3 bases and J lost 3 bases. The CDR3 loop spans 18 amino acids. Looked up from germline, CDR1 is KGHDR and CDR2 is SFDVKD. CDR3: CATSDPSSGTRGTDTQYF. The DNA for the CDR3 is TGTGCCACCAGTGATCCTAGTTCGGGGACTAGGGGAACAGATACGCAGTATTTT.

The chain combines TRBV12-3 or TRBV12-4 with TRBJ2-1; tentatively, D is TRBD1 (6 bases). V lost 10 bases and J lost 5, with 15 bases in between. The CDR3 totals 13 residues. In nucleotides, the CDR3 is TGTGCCACTAAAGGGGGATTGGACAATGAGCAGTTCTTC. Translating gives CATKGGLDNEQFF.

The chain carries TRBV28 and TRBJ2-6; D unresolved. The CDR3 runs to 15 residues. V lost 2 bases and J 10 bases, leaving 15 bases between the germline ends. Germline V gene sequence: CDR1 MDHEN, CDR2 SYDVKM. The CDR3 region has the DNA TGTGCCAGCAGTTTAGGAGTTAGCACAGCAAACGTCCTGACTTTC. Its protein product is CASSLGVSTANVLTF.

This chain links TRBV7-2 with TRBJ1-6; D not resolved. The V end was cut by 6 bases, the J end by 7 bases, with 16 bases between. This CDR3 spans 15 amino acids. The germline V gene has CDR1 SGHTA and CDR2 FQGNSA. As DNA, the CDR3 is TGTGCCAGCAGTCCCCCCCAGTCCCGGAATTCACCCCTCCACTTT. Its translation: CASSPPQSRNSPLHF.

This clone was seen once. This chain's CDR3 is CATEREGHMNEQFF. DNA for the CDR3: TGTGCCACGGAGCGGGAGGGCCATATGAATGAGCAGTTCTTC. V usage is TRBV24-1 and J usage is TRBJ2-1; 10 nucleotides line up with TRBD2. The ends lost 10 bases at V and 7 bases at J; junction bases unmatched: 9. Germline values: CDR1 KGHDR, CDR2 SFDVKD. The CDR3 contains 14 residues.